This T cell receptor beta chain was recovered during a study of OX40 agonist ivuxolimab in advanced cancers. Study-wide background: Patients got intravenous ivuxolimab at 0.01 to 10 mg/kg every 2 weeks.

Profiled with immunoSEQ multiplex PCR; TCRdb holds only in-frame clones, not every one. Of tens of thousands of clones detected, roughly 78% appear once; the ten largest clones hold about 2%. Comments on this clone: Its specificity is not known.

Regarding the study as a whole: CD4+ and CD8+ T cells in blood underwent clonal expansion by week 6 at 0.1 to 3.0 mg/kg.

CDR1 SGHNT and CDR2 YYREEE come from the germline V gene (reference sequence). The V and J ends lost 0 bases and 1 base, in that order; junction bases with no gene match: 4. This CDR3 contains 16 residues. This specimen consisted of CD4+ or CD8+ T cells sorted from blood, obtained in a trial of the OX40 agonist ivuxolimab. This chain links TRBV5-4 with TRBJ2-5; 9 nucleotides match TRBD2. This receptor was obtained from an adult with an advanced solid tumor such as melanoma, head and neck, liver or kidney cancer. This CDR3 reads CASSLETAGGQETQYF. The CDR3 region has the DNA TGTGCCAGCAGCTTGGAGACAGCGGGGGGCCAAGAGACCCAGTACTTC. Full variable domain (remainder filled in from reference TRBV5-4 and TRBJ2-5): ETGVTQSPTHLIKTRGQQVTLRCSSQSGHNTVSWYQQALGQGPQFIFQYYREEENGRGNFPPRFSGLQFPNYSSELNVNALELDDSALYLCASSLETAGGQETQYFGPGTRLLVL.